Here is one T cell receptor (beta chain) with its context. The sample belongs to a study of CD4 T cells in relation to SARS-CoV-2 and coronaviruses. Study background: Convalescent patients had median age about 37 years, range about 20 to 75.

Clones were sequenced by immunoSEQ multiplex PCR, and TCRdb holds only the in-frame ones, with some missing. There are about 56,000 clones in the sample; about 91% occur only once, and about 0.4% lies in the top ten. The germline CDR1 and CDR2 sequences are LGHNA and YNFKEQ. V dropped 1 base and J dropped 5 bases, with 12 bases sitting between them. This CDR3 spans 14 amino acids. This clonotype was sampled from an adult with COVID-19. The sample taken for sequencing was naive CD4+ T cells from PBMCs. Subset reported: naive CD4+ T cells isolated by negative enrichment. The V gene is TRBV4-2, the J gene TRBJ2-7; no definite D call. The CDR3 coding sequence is TGTGCCAGCAGCCAAGTCAGTCGTCGGGACGAGCAGTACTTC. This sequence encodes CASSQVSRRDEQYF.